This passage covers 29 T cell receptor beta chains from one sample sequenced in a study of T cell responses to AZD1222 COVID-19 vaccine. The method was immunoSEQ multiplex PCR; TCRdb's version includes in-frame clones alone and lacks a portion of them. The sample shows 58,000 or so clones, around 88% of them seen only once. The sample in question was peripheral blood, obtained 28 days after the second AZD1222 dose. The receptors stem from an adult who received the AZD1222 COVID-19 vaccine.

The sample holds one count of this clone. V gene TRBV29-1 combines with J gene TRBJ2-1, with D maybe TRBD1 (6 bases). This CDR3 is built from 15 residues. The V gene lost 0 bases and the J gene lost 4 bases, with 13 bases spanning the gap. The germline V gene encodes CDR1 SQVTM and CDR2 ANQGSEA. The CDR3 nucleotides read TGCAGCGTTGAAGATCCCGGGACACCTTACAATGAGCAGTTCTTC. Its protein product is CSVEDPGTPYNEQFF.

CDR3 sequence reads: CASSSRTSGGVEQFF. The DNA for the CDR3 is TGTGCCAGCAGCTCCCGGACTAGCGGGGGGGTAGAGCAGTTCTTC. This chain connects TRBV11-2 to TRBJ2-1, with 15 bases lining up with TRBD2. V shed 4 bases and J 10 bases; nucleotides not matched to a gene: 5. CDR3 length: 15 residues. Germline lookup yields CDR1 SGHAT and CDR2 FQNNGV. Together with reference TRBV11-2 and TRBJ2-1, the CDR3 gives the full variable domain: EAGVAQSPRYKIIEKRQSVAFWCNPISGHATLYWYQQILGQGPKLLIQFQNNGVVDDSQLPKDRFSAERLKGVDSTLKIQPAKLEDSAVYLCASSSRTSGGVEQFFGPGTRLTVL.

The CDR3 loop reads CATSREFNTEAFF. For the CDR3, the DNA is TGTGCCACCAGCAGGGAGTTTAACACTGAAGCTTTCTTT. The chain uses TRBV15 and TRBJ1-1; D is unclear. The CDR3 consists of 13 residues. V gave up 3 bases and J gave up 2 bases, with 7 bases separating them. Germline V gene sequence: CDR1 LNHNV, CDR2 YYDKDF (reference sequence).

The V and J genes are TRBV19 and TRBJ2-2; D may match TRBD1 or TRBD2 (6 bases each). The CDR3 is 16 amino acids. Germline CDR1 reads LNHDA; CDR2 reads SQIVND (reference sequence). The V end lost 5 bases, the J end lost 3 bases, and 16 bases lay between the germline ends. CDR3 amino acids: CASSGLGGRYTGELFF. The CDR3, as DNA: TGTGCCAGTAGTGGACTGGGGGGCAGGTACACCGGGGAGCTGTTTTTT.

V and J are TRBV30 and TRBJ1-5; 10 bases are a match to TRBD1. Per germline, CDR1 GTSNPN and CDR2 SVGIG (reference sequence). V was pared by 2 bases and J by 0 bases, with 4 bases of the junction left unmatched. The CDR3 is 16 amino acids. CDR3 residues: CAWSPGQGDSNQPQHF. The CDR3 DNA is TGTGCCTGGAGTCCAGGACAGGGGGATAGCAATCAGCCCCAGCATTTT.

The chain links TRBV7-9 to TRBJ2-7, with D possibly TRBD2 on 6 matching bases. V was shortened by 4 bases and J by 0 bases, with 13 bases between the two germline ends. The CDR3 runs 15 residues. Germline CDR1 is SEHNR and CDR2 is FQNEAQ (reference sequence). Written as DNA, the CDR3 is TGTGCCAGCAGCTCCCTTAACGGGGGCTCCTACGAGCAGTACTTC. It yields the protein CASSSLNGGSYEQYF.

This clone was detected a few times. This chain links TRBV19 with TRBJ1-1, with D maybe TRBD1 (6 bases). This CDR3 contains 13 residues. Between the trimmed V and J ends, which lost 11 bases and 3 bases, there was a span of 16 bases. CDR1 is LNHDA, CDR2 SQIVND, per germline (reference sequence). CDR3 nucleotide sequence: TGTGCCGCTAGTATTAAGGGGGACACTGAAGCTTTCTTT. Translating gives CAASIKGDTEAFF. Looking up the rest from reference TRBV19 and TRBJ1-1 gives the full variable domain: DGGITQSPKYLFRKEGQNVTLSCEQNLNHDAMYWYRQDPGQGLRLIYYSQIVNDFQKGDIAEGYSVSREKKESFPLTVTSAQKNPTAFYLCAASIKGDTEAFFGQGTRLTVV.

The chain joins TRBV9 to TRBJ2-1; D gene uncertain. The germline gives CDR1 SGDLS, CDR2 YYNGEE. V was clipped by 0 bases and J by 6 bases, with 10 bases between them. The CDR3 is 14 amino acids. The CDR3 loop is CASSVGSRLNEQFF. CDR3 coding DNA: TGTGCCAGCAGCGTAGGTTCCCGGCTCAATGAGCAGTTCTTC.

This sequence joins TRBV18 and TRBJ1-1; no firm D call. The CDR3 loop spans 16 amino acids. Looked up from germline, CDR1 is KGHSH and CDR2 is LQKENI. V dropped 3 bases and J dropped 0 bases, with 14 bases sitting between them. CDR3 in amino acids: CASSPLQFVMNTEAFF. For the CDR3, the DNA is TGTGCCAGCTCACCTCTACAGTTCGTTATGAACACTGAAGCTTTCTTT. Full variable domain (missing parts from reference TRBV18 and TRBJ1-1): NAGVMQNPRHLVRRRGQEARLRCSPMKGHSHVYWYRQLPEEGLKFMVYLQKENIIDESGMPKERFSAEFPKEGPSILRIQQVVRGDSAAYFCASSPLQFVMNTEAFFGQGTRLTVV.

This clone was found once. The rearrangement links TRBV10-3 to TRBJ2-3; TRBD1 agrees at 7 bases. There are 13 residues in the CDR3. Looked up from germline, CDR1 is ENHRY and CDR2 is SYGVKD. Trimming cost V 8 bases and J 7 bases; bases outside gene matches: 9. CDR3 sequence (DNA): TGTGCCATCGGAAAGGGGGCGGACTATACGCAGTATTTT. Protein sequence: CAIGKGADYTQYF.

DNA for the CDR3: TGTGCCAGCTCACCGGGACAGCAGAACACTGAAGCTTTCTTT. Protein product: CASSPGQQNTEAFF. The V and J genes are TRBV18 and TRBJ1-1; 7 bases match TRBD1. The CDR3 consists of 14 residues. Trimming cost V 3 bases and J 1 base; bases outside gene matches: 2. Germline CDR1 and CDR2: KGHSH and LQKENI.

This chain uses TRBV28 with TRBJ2-5, with 8 bases identical to TRBD2. This CDR3 has 17 residues. CDR1 and CDR2 (germline): MDHEN, SYDVKM. J was trimmed by 2 bases and V by 10 bases; bases with no gene match: 18. CDR3 sequence: CATDPPGLDLGQETQYF. In DNA, the CDR3 is TGTGCCACTGATCCACCGGGACTAGACTTGGGGCAAGAGACCCAGTACTTC. Using reference TRBV28 and TRBJ2-5 for the parts outside the CDR3, the full variable domain is DVKVTQSSRYLVKRTGEKVFLECVQDMDHENMFWYRQDPGLGLRLIYFSYDVKMKEKGDIPEGYSVSREKKERFSLILESASTNQTSMYLCATDPPGLDLGQETQYFGPGTRLLVL.

This clone was picked up one time. J is TRBJ2-7 and V is TRBV4-1; D is perhaps TRBD1 (5 bases). The CDR3 has 16 amino acids. Germline values: CDR1 MGHRA, CDR2 YSYEKL. V lost 5 bases to trimming and J lost 3 bases, with 20 bases between them. The CDR3 DNA is TGCGCCAGCAGCTATCGACGACAGCTCAAGGTCTACGAGCAGTACTTC. Its protein is CASSYRRQLKVYEQYF.

The chain has TRBV3-1 (or the pseudogene TRBV3-2) and TRBJ2-5; D ambiguous. Germline-derived CDR1 and CDR2 are LGHDT and YNNKEL (reference sequence). Deletions cut 2 bases from V and 1 base from J, with 14 bases between. The CDR3 is 16 amino acids. As DNA, the CDR3 is TGTGCCAGCAGCCAATCCCCCCTGGGGTCCCAAGAGACCCAGTACTTC. Protein product: CASSQSPLGSQETQYF.

This clone appeared once. The chain has TRBV19 and TRBJ1-5; D not certain. From germline, CDR1 is LNHDA and CDR2 SQIVND (reference sequence). The CDR3 extends over 15 amino acids. Deletions cut 6 bases from V and 2 bases from J, with 14 bases between. As DNA, the CDR3 is TGTGCCAGTAGCATGGGGTATCGGGGCAATCAGCCCCAGCATTTT. Its protein is CASSMGYRGNQPQHF.

This clone was found once. The rearrangement joins TRBV7-9 to TRBJ2-1; 14 bases are a match to TRBD2. Germline V gene sequence: CDR1 SEHNR, CDR2 FQNEAQ (reference sequence). Trimming took 5 bases from V and 7 from J; bases not matched to a gene: 10. This CDR3 has 17 amino acids. CDR3 nucleotides: TGTGCCAGCAGCCCAGGAGGGAGGACTAGCGGGAGGAATGAGCAGTTCTTC. As protein: CASSPGGRTSGRNEQFF.

The chain recombines TRBV19 with TRBJ1-4; a possible D gene is TRBD1 (5 bases). The CDR3 extends over 16 amino acids. The ends were cut back, 3 bases at V and 0 bases at J, with 11 bases in the middle. Germline V gene data show CDR1 as LNHDA and CDR2 as SQIVND (reference sequence). The CDR3: CASSMWTPATNEKLFF. The CDR3 nucleotides are TGTGCCAGTAGTATGTGGACACCGGCAACTAATGAAAAACTGTTTTTT. Combining the CDR3 with reference TRBV19 and TRBJ1-4 gives the whole variable domain DGGITQSPKYLFRKEGQNVTLSCEQNLNHDAMYWYRQDPGQGLRLIYYSQIVNDFQKGDIAEGYSVSREKKESFPLTVTSAQKNPTAFYLCASSMWTPATNEKLFFGSGTQLSVL.

This chain links TRBV6-2 or TRBV6-3 with TRBJ2-2; D assignment may be TRBD1 or TRBD2 (5 bases each). CDR1 is MNHEY, CDR2 SVGEGT, per germline. The CDR3 extends over 16 amino acids. Trimming took 2 bases from V and 3 from J, leaving 13 bases between them. The DNA of the CDR3 is TGTGCCAGCAGTTACGGGGCAGGGAGCTACACCGGGGAGCTGTTTTTT. This translates into CASSYGAGSYTGELFF.

The chain uses TRBV7-2 and TRBJ1-4; tentatively, D is TRBD1 (6 bases). CDR3 length equals 12 residues. The germline CDR1 and CDR2 sequences are SGHTA and FQGNSA. V lost 4 bases and J lost 12, with 12 bases in between. The CDR3: CASSSPNRELFF. The DNA for the CDR3 is TGTGCCAGCAGCTCGCCTAACAGGGAACTGTTTTTT.

The chain couples TRBV10-3 to TRBJ2-3, with D maybe TRBD1 (5 bases). This CDR3 is 14 amino acids long. Germline V gene sequence: CDR1 ENHRY, CDR2 SYGVKD. The V end lost 5 bases, the J end lost 6 bases, and 15 bases lay between the germline ends. The CDR3 spells CAISPSPRADTQYF. The CDR3 coding sequence is TGTGCCATCAGTCCAAGCCCCAGGGCCGATACGCAGTATTTT.

The gene calls are TRBV18 and TRBJ2-3; D is uncertain. CDR1 and CDR2 from the germline V gene are KGHSH and LQKENI. The CDR3 is 12 amino acids. V shed 5 bases and J shed 6 bases, with 9 bases lying between them. The CDR3 coding sequence is TGTGCCAGCTCAACCCGCGCCGATACGCAGTATTTT. Translated: CASSTRADTQYF.

V is TRBV9 and J is TRBJ2-2; 10 nucleotides agree with TRBD2. Trimming cost V 2 bases and J 0 bases; bases outside gene matches: 4. CDR1 is SGDLS and CDR2 is YYNGEE in the germline V gene. This CDR3 spans 17 amino acids. The CDR3 protein is CASSVGTSESNTGELFF. CDR3 in DNA: TGTGCCAGCAGCGTTGGGACTAGCGAGTCGAACACCGGGGAGCTGTTTTTT.

V is TRBV28 and J is TRBJ1-5; D possibly corresponds to TRBD1 (5 bases). CDR3 size: 14 residues. Trimming removed 3 bases at V and 7 bases at J, with 13 bases between. CDR1 is MDHEN, CDR2 SYDVKM, per germline. CDR3: CASSFPGGWQPQHF. In nucleotides, the CDR3 is TGTGCCAGCAGTTTTCCGGGGGGGTGGCAGCCCCAGCATTTT.

This clone occurred a few times. In the same sample, other DNA sequences code for this CDR3. The gene calls are TRBV28 and TRBJ2-7; TRBD1 might be the D (7 bases). There are 13 residues in the CDR3. CDR1 and CDR2 from the germline V gene are MDHEN and SYDVKM. V dropped 6 bases and J dropped 3 bases, with 12 bases sitting between them. CDR3 in amino acids: CASRDQGGYEQYF. CDR3 nucleotide sequence: TGTGCCAGCAGGGATCAGGGGGGCTACGAGCAGTACTTC.

The chain recombines TRBV5-5 with TRBJ2-1; D is unclear. The CDR3 length is 15 residues. V shed 2 bases and J shed 0 bases, with 9 bases lying between them. The germline V gene encodes CDR1 SGHKS and CDR2 YYEKEE (reference sequence). As DNA, the CDR3 is TGTGCCAGCAGCTTAGGCAGGTCCTCCTACAATGAGCAGTTCTTC. Translated, it gives CASSLGRSSYNEQFF.

The chain joins TRBV28 to TRBJ1-3; D is unresolved. The V gene lost 6 bases and the J gene lost 3 bases, with 9 bases spanning the gap. CDR1 MDHEN and CDR2 SYDVKM come from the germline V gene. This CDR3 contains 13 residues. In DNA, the CDR3 is TGTGCCAGCAGGGCCCACGGTGGAAACACCATATATTTT. It translates to CASRAHGGNTIYF.

This sequence joins TRBV29-1 and TRBJ1-1; D call uncertain. Germline CDR1 is SQVTM and CDR2 is ANQGSEA. The ends were cut back, 3 bases at V and 1 base at J, with 3 bases in the middle. The CDR3 sequence is 11 residues long. The CDR3 DNA follows: TGCAGCGTTGACTCGAACACTGAAGCTTTCTTT. Its translation: CSVDSNTEAFF. Complete variable domain (other parts from reference TRBV29-1 and TRBJ1-1): SAVISQKPSRDICQRGTSLTIQCQVDSQVTMMFWYRQQPGQSLTLIATANQGSEATYESGFVIDKFPISRPNLTFSTLTVSNMSPEDSSIYLCSVDSNTEAFFGQGTRLTVV.

The count of this clone is one. V gene TRBV25-1 combines with J gene TRBJ2-7; D is uncertain. The CDR3 extends over 12 amino acids. Germline-derived CDR1 and CDR2 are MGHDK and SYGVNS. The V and J ends lost 4 bases and 4 bases respectively, with 8 bases between them. This CDR3 reads CASSGTLYEQYF. The CDR3, as DNA: TGTGCCAGCAGTGGAACTCTGTACGAGCAGTACTTC.

This clone was seen a handful of times. The chain joins TRBV19 to TRBJ1-1, with D possibly TRBD1 on 5 matching bases. Germline loops: CDR1 LNHDA, CDR2 SQIVND (reference sequence). Trimming cost V 9 bases and J 7 bases, with 18 bases left between them. This CDR3 has 13 amino acids. As DNA, the CDR3 is TGTGCCAGCAGCTATGTGGGGCAGGATGAAGCTTTCTTT. It yields the protein CASSYVGQDEAFF.